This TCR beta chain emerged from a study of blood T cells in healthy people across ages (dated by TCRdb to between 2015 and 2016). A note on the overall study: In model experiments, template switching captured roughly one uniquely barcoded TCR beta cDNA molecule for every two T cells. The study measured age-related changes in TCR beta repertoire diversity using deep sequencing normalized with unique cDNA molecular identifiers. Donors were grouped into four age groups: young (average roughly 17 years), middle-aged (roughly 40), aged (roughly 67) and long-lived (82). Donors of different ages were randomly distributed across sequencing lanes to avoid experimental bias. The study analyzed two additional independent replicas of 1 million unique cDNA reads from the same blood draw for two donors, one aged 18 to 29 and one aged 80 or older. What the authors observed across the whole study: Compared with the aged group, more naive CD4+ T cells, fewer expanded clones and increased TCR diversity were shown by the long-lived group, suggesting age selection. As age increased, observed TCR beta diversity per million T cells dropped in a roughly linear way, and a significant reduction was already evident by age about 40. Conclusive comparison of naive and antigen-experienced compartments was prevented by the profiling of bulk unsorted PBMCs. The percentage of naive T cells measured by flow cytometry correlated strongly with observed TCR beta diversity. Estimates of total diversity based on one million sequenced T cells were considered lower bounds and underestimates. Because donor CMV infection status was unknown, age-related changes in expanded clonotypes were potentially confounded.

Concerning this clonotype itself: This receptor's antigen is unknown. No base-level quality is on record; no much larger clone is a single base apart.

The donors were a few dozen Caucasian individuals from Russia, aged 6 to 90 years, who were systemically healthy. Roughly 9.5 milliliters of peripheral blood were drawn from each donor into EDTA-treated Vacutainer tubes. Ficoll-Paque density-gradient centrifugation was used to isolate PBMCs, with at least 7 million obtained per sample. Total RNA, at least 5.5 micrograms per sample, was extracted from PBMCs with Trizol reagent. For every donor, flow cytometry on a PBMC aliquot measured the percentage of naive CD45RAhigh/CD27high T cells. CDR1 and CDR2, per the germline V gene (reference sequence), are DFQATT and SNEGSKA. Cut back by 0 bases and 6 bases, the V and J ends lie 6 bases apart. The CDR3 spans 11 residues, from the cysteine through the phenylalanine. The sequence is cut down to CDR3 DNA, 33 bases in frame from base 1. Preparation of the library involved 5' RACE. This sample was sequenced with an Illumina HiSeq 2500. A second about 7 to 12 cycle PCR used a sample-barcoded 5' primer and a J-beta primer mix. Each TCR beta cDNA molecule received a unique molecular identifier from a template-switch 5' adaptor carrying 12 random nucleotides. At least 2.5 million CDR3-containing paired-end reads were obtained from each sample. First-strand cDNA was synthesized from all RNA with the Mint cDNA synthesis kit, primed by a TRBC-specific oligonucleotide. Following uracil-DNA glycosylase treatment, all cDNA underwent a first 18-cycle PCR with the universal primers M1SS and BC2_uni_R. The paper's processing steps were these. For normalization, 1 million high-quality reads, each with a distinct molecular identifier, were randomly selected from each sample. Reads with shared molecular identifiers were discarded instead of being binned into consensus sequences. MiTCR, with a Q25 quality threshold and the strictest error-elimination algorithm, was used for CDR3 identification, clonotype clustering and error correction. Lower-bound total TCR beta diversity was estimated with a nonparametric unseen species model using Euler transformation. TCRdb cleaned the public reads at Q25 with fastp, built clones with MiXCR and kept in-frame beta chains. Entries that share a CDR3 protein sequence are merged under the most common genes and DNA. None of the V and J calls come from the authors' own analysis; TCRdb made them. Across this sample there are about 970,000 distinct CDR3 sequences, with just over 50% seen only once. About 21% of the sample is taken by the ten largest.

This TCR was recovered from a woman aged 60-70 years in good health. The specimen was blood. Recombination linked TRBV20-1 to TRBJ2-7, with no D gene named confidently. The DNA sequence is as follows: TGCAGTGCTAGAGAAGGGTTCGAGCAGTACTTC. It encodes CSAREGFEQYF.